This T cell receptor beta chain was obtained from a study of CDR3 diversity in severe acne. TCRdb itself ran the PCR reads through MiXCR, one entry per CDR3 protein. The table includes around 85,000 distinct CDR3 sequences, 45% to 55% detected once. Trimming took 6 bases from V and 7 from J, leaving 10 bases between them. Looked up from germline, CDR1 is KGHSH and CDR2 is LQKENI. The CDR3 is made up of 12 amino acids. The chain combines TRBV18 with TRBJ2-1; D is uncertain. The receptor comes from a male donor with severe acne vulgaris. Sequencing input: blood. CDR3 in amino acids: CASSDVGNEQFF. In DNA form, the CDR3 reads TGTGCCAGCTCTGATGTGGGGAATGAGCAGTTCTTC.